This T cell receptor (beta chain) is from a study of T-cell memory formation after mild COVID-19. Study-level background: In these data, TCR clusters were largely donor specific. Overall study results and limits: The authors did not confirm SARS-CoV-2 specificity of second-wave clones peaking day 37. Clones that contracted from day 15 to 85 had balanced CD4/CD8; later expanders were CD4+ biased. CD8+ contracting clones occupied EMRA, while CD4+ ones occupied mainly CM and EM.

As for this clonotype: Its antigen is unknown.

The junction had 12 bases not matched to a gene; V was cut back by 1 base and J by 3 bases. The germline V gene has CDR1 SGHVS and CDR2 FQNEAQ. This CDR3 has 19 amino acids. TCRdb used MiXCR to reprocess the 5' RACE reads, holding one entry per CDR3 protein. The sample lists around 200,000 distinct CDR3 sequences; around 25% were seen once. The chain employs TRBV7-8 and TRBJ1-5; TRBD1 aligns across 10 bases. The sequence was collected from an adult woman who had mild COVID-19 (a few samples of this study predate the infection). Cell type and time point are not known. The sample consisted of PBMCs or a T cell subset sorted from them (not recorded which). CDR3 in DNA: TGTGCCAGCAGCTTAGGTTCAAGGACAGGGGGAAAGGACAATCAGCCCCAGCATTTT. It specifies CASSLGSRTGGKDNQPQHF.